This passage covers 25 T cell receptor beta chains from one sample sequenced in a study of T cell repertoires in cytomegalovirus infection (dated by TCRdb to between 2017 and 2020). The reads were generated on an Illumina HiSeq 1500. TCRdb redid the processing of the public reads, applying fastp at Q25 and MiXCR, and retained in-frame beta chains. Entries that share a CDR3 protein sequence are merged under the most common genes and DNA. Within this sample are roughly 800,000 distinct CDR3 sequences, with just under 30% of them counted one time only. The ten largest clones capture 10% to 15% of the sample. What this sample's treatment or condition label stands for: in vitro stimulation with specific CMV peptide epitopes to enrich CMV-specific T cells. These receptors have no identified antigens. Sequences were derived from cultured CD8+ T cells from PBMCs, sampled from culture after CMV antigen stimulation. The receptor source for this set is a human donor in good health (CMV status not recorded). Some clones in this sample may be carry-over from other donors' samples.

V and J are TRBV9 and TRBJ2-1; D is undetermined. There are 13 residues in the CDR3. With 2 bases removed from V and 8 bases from J, the gap between germline ends came to 11 bases. Germline CDR1 and CDR2: SGDLS and YYNGEE. The CDR3 sequence is CASSVPSSDEQFF. The CDR3 DNA reads TGTGCCAGCAGCGTTCCGTCGTCCGATGAGCAGTTCTTC.

In this sample, this clonotype turned up many times. The rearrangement links TRBV10-3 to TRBJ2-7; D not certain. Trimming removed 0 bases from V and 4 bases from J, with 10 bases in between. The CDR3 has 14 amino acids. In germline, CDR1 is ENHRY, CDR2 SYGVKD. The CDR3 region is CAISESKEEYEQYF. Written as DNA, the CDR3 is TGTGCCATCAGTGAGTCGAAGGAAGAGTACGAGCAGTACTTC.

The J gene is TRBJ1-1, the V gene TRBV25-1; D remains ambiguous. CDR3 size: 13 residues. CDR1 is MGHDK and CDR2 is SYGVNS in the germline V gene. Trimming removed 3 bases at V and 4 bases at J, with 9 bases between. CDR3 in amino acids: CASSDFGSTEAFF. In DNA form, the CDR3 reads TGTGCCAGCAGTGATTTCGGGTCCACTGAAGCTTTCTTT.

The V call is TRBV5-4, the J call TRBJ2-7; D uncertain. Trimming removed 4 bases at V and 6 bases at J, with 11 bases between. Germline V gene data show CDR1 as SGHNT and CDR2 as YYREEE (reference sequence). The CDR3 has 12 residues. The CDR3 sequence: CASSLWATEQYF. DNA of the CDR3: TGTGCCAGCAGCCTTTGGGCCACCGAGCAGTACTTC.

This clonotype was seen repeatedly, ten times or more. The chain links TRBV5-6 to TRBJ2-7, with D uncertain. CDR1 and CDR2 (germline): SGHDT, YYEEEE. Trimming cost V 3 bases and J 7 bases, with 8 bases left between them. The CDR3 is 11 amino acids. The CDR3 DNA is TGTGCCAGCAGCTCATCCGGGGAGCAGTACTTC. It specifies CASSSSGEQYF.

This clonotype has at least ten counts. This rearrangement joins TRBV7-6 to TRBJ1-1, with D perhaps TRBD1 (5 bases). The CDR3 extends over 13 amino acids. V lost 3 bases to trimming and J lost 11 bases, with 16 bases between them. The germline V gene has CDR1 SGHVS and CDR2 FNYEAQ. CDR3 amino acids: CASSFGPQGGAFF. As DNA, the CDR3 is TGTGCCAGCAGCTTTGGCCCGCAGGGTGGGGCTTTCTTT.

The chain carries TRBV27 and TRBJ2-2; no firm D call. Germline V lookup: CDR1 MNHEY, CDR2 SMNVEV (reference sequence). This CDR3 is built from 14 residues. Trimming removed 7 bases from V and 6 bases from J, with 15 bases in between. The CDR3 DNA reads as TGTGCCAGCACGATGGGCGCAGGCGCCGGGGAGCTGTTTTTT. This gives the protein CASTMGAGAGELFF.

This sequence joins TRBV2 and TRBJ1-2, with D perhaps TRBD1 (6 bases). Trimming pared 11 bases from V and 8 bases from J, leaving 36 bases between. This CDR3 has 18 amino acids. The germline V gene has CDR1 SNHLY and CDR2 FYNNEI. CDR3 sequence: CAGSPTSSGGGNTRGYTF. The CDR3 DNA reads as TGTGCCGGGAGCCCTACGAGCAGTGGCGGGGGCAACACGAGGGGCTACACCTTC.

This clonotype has just a few counts. The chain carries TRBV19 and TRBJ1-6; 8 positions agree with TRBD1. The CDR3 contains 18 residues. The germline gives CDR1 LNHDA, CDR2 SQIVND (reference sequence). J gave up 5 bases and V 6 bases, and 15 bases lay outside the gene matches. The CDR3 here is CASSSQIADRDNNSPLHF. DNA for the CDR3: TGTGCCAGTAGCTCCCAGATTGCGGACAGGGACAATAATTCACCCCTCCACTTT.

This clonotype was seen ten or more times. The rearrangement joins TRBV12-3 or TRBV12-4 to TRBJ1-5; tentative D call: TRBD1 (6 bases). V was clipped by 4 bases and J by 4 bases, with 11 bases between them. The CDR3 is 14 residues long. The CDR3 DNA reads TGTGCCAGCAGTTCACAAGGGGGTAATCAGCCCCAGCATTTT. It encodes CASSSQGGNQPQHF.

With regard to this clonotype: One end of the junction does not line up with germline, which may come from a read error. The genes are TRBV6-1 and TRBJ2-5; D perhaps matches TRBD1 (5 bases). The CDR3 is made up of 12 amino acids. From germline, CDR1 is MNHNS and CDR2 SASEGT. The CDR3 region has the DNA TGTGCCAGCCGTGACAGCCAAGAGACCCAGTACTTC. Residues: CASRDSQETQYF.

This clonotype was seen a few times. This chain connects TRBV7-9 to TRBJ2-7; D is possibly TRBD1 (6 bases). Looked up from germline, CDR1 is SEHNR and CDR2 is FQNEAQ (reference sequence). This CDR3 comprises 16 residues. V was cut by 3 bases and J by 4 bases, with 19 bases left in between. The CDR3 nucleotides are TGTGCCAGCAGCTTGGGCAACAGGGAACCCTTTTACGAGCAGTACTTC. It yields the protein CASSLGNREPFYEQYF.

In its sample, this clonotype was seen many times. V is TRBV7-6 and J is TRBJ2-7; 8 nucleotides line up with TRBD1. CDR3 size: 15 residues. In germline, CDR1 is SGHVS, CDR2 FNYEAQ. Germline trimming cut 5 bases from V and 3 bases from J; bases unmatched to any gene: 9. CDR3 in DNA: TGTGCCAGCAGCCCCGGACAGGGCTTACTCTACGAGCAGTACTTC. This sequence encodes CASSPGQGLLYEQYF.

This chain connects TRBV5-5 to TRBJ2-2; possible D gene TRBD1, 5 bases. Germline CDR1 is SGHKS and CDR2 is YYEKEE (reference sequence). This CDR3 has 16 residues. Between the trimmed V and J ends, which lost 1 base and 3 bases, there was a span of 13 bases. CDR3 nucleotide sequence: TGTGCCAGCAGCTTGCTTCCCAGGGAAGACACCGGGGAGCTGTTTTTT. This translates into CASSLLPREDTGELFF.

The V gene is TRBV7-8, the J gene TRBJ1-1; the D gene is possibly TRBD1 (5 bases). The CDR3 contains 13 residues. Per germline, CDR1 SGHVS and CDR2 FQNEAQ. V lost 5 bases to trimming and J lost 6 bases, with 13 bases between them. The CDR3 protein is CASSPRGYSEAFF. CDR3 coding DNA: TGTGCCAGCAGCCCGCGGGGCTACTCTGAAGCTTTCTTT.

The V call is TRBV10-3, the J call TRBJ2-7; tentatively, D is TRBD2 (5 bases). Germline lookup yields CDR1 ENHRY and CDR2 SYGVKD. This CDR3 has 12 residues. Deletions cut 8 bases from V and 6 bases from J, with 14 bases between. Here the CDR3 DNA reads TGTGCCATCCTGGTGCAAGAGGGCGAGCAGTACTTC. Residues: CAILVQEGEQYF.

The chain links TRBV19 to TRBJ1-6; D might be TRBD1 (6 bases). Germline assignment: CDR1 LNHDA and CDR2 SQIVND (reference sequence). There are 14 residues in the CDR3. Trimming removed 7 bases at V and 4 bases at J, with 11 bases between. Here the CDR3 DNA reads TGTGCCAGTATCGGACAGTCTTATAATTCACCCCTCCACTTT. This codes for CASIGQSYNSPLHF.

The chain couples TRBV28 to TRBJ1-2, with D unresolved. Germline CDR1 reads MDHEN; CDR2 reads SYDVKM. The CDR3 consists of 15 residues. Trimming shortened V by 5 bases and J by 0 bases, and 13 bases separated the two germline ends. Written as DNA, the CDR3 is TGTGCCAGCAGTAGCCCCAGGACTACTAACTATGGCTACACCTTC. Protein sequence: CASSSPRTTNYGYTF.

By share, this clonotype counts as medium-sized (0.01 to 0.1%). The genes are TRBV7-2 and TRBJ2-5; 10 nucleotides agree with TRBD2. CDR1 is SGHTA and CDR2 is FQGNSA in the germline V gene. The CDR3 extends over 16 amino acids. The ends lost 5 bases at V and 5 bases at J; junction bases unmatched: 11. The CDR3 DNA follows: TGTGCCAGCAGCCCTTACCAGCGGGGGGGCCGGGAGACCCAGTACTTC. The encoded protein is CASSPYQRGGRETQYF.

The V and J genes are TRBV7-9 and TRBJ2-1; unclear D gene. This CDR3 contains 16 residues. Germline V gives CDR1 SEHNR, CDR2 FQNEAQ (reference sequence). V shed 2 bases and J shed 0 bases, with 11 bases lying between them. The DNA for the CDR3 is TGTGCCAGCAGCTTAATGTCGGTTAGCTCCTACAATGAGCAGTTCTTC. Amino acid sequence: CASSLMSVSSYNEQFF. The variable domain in full, with the rest retrieved from reference TRBV7-9 and TRBJ2-1, is DTGVSQNPRHKITKRGQNVTFRCDPISEHNRLYWYRQTLGQGPEFLTYFQNEAQLEKSRLLSDRFSAERPKGSFSTLEIQRTEQGDSAMYLCASSLMSVSSYNEQFFGPGTRLTVL.

This sequence joins TRBV28 and TRBJ1-6; D gene unclear. V lost 3 bases and J 7 bases, leaving 10 bases between the germline ends. The CDR3 length is 14 residues. Germline-derived CDR1 and CDR2 are MDHEN and SYDVKM. The CDR3 DNA follows: TGTGCCAGCAGTTTTCTAATTCTGAATTCACCCCTCCACTTT. Translating it yields CASSFLILNSPLHF.

The sample holds a few counts of this clonotype. The V and J genes are TRBV6-5 and TRBJ2-5; perhaps TRBD1 as D (5 bases). With 6 bases removed from V and 9 bases from J, the gap between germline ends came to 14 bases. The CDR3 has 12 residues. CDR1 and CDR2 (germline): MNHEY, SVGAGI. The CDR3 reads CASRGTGLSQYF. The CDR3 DNA reads TGTGCCAGCAGGGGAACAGGTTTATCCCAGTACTTC.

The sample holds a few counts of this clonotype. The V gene is TRBV7-6, the J gene TRBJ2-1; 8 bases match TRBD2. The trim removed 3 bases at V and 5 bases at J, leaving 3 bases unmatched. Germline CDR1 and CDR2: SGHVS and FNYEAQ. The CDR3 loop spans 14 amino acids. CDR3: CASSFRGGNNEQFF. CDR3 sequence (DNA): TGTGCCAGCAGCTTCCGGGGGGGGAACAATGAGCAGTTCTTC. Full variable domain (outside the CDR3, taken from reference TRBV7-6 and TRBJ2-1): GAGVSQSPRYKVTKRGQDVALRCDPISGHVSLYWYRQALGQGPEFLTYFNYEAQQDKSGLPNDRFSAERPEGSISTLTIQRTEQRDSAMYRCASSFRGGNNEQFFGPGTRLTVL.

CDR3 nucleotides: TGTGCCAGCAGTTACTCGCGGGACAGGGGATACCAAGAGACCCAGTACTTC. This codes for CASSYSRDRGYQETQYF. V gene TRBV6-6 combines with J gene TRBJ2-5; 10 nucleotides line up with TRBD1. CDR1 MNHNY and CDR2 SVGAGI come from the germline V gene (reference sequence). The CDR3 consists of 17 residues. The V segment lost 0 bases and the J segment 0 bases; nucleotides outside the gene matches: 4.

A few counts support this clonotype. The chain employs TRBV10-3 and TRBJ2-6; D remains unclear. This CDR3 contains 15 residues. Trimming stripped 10 bases from V and 0 bases from J, with 13 bases between. CDR1 and CDR2 (germline): ENHRY, SYGVKD. The CDR3 DNA follows: TGTGCCAGCCGCACCAAGGGCTCTGGGGCCAACGTCCTGACTTTC. Its protein product is CASRTKGSGANVLTF.